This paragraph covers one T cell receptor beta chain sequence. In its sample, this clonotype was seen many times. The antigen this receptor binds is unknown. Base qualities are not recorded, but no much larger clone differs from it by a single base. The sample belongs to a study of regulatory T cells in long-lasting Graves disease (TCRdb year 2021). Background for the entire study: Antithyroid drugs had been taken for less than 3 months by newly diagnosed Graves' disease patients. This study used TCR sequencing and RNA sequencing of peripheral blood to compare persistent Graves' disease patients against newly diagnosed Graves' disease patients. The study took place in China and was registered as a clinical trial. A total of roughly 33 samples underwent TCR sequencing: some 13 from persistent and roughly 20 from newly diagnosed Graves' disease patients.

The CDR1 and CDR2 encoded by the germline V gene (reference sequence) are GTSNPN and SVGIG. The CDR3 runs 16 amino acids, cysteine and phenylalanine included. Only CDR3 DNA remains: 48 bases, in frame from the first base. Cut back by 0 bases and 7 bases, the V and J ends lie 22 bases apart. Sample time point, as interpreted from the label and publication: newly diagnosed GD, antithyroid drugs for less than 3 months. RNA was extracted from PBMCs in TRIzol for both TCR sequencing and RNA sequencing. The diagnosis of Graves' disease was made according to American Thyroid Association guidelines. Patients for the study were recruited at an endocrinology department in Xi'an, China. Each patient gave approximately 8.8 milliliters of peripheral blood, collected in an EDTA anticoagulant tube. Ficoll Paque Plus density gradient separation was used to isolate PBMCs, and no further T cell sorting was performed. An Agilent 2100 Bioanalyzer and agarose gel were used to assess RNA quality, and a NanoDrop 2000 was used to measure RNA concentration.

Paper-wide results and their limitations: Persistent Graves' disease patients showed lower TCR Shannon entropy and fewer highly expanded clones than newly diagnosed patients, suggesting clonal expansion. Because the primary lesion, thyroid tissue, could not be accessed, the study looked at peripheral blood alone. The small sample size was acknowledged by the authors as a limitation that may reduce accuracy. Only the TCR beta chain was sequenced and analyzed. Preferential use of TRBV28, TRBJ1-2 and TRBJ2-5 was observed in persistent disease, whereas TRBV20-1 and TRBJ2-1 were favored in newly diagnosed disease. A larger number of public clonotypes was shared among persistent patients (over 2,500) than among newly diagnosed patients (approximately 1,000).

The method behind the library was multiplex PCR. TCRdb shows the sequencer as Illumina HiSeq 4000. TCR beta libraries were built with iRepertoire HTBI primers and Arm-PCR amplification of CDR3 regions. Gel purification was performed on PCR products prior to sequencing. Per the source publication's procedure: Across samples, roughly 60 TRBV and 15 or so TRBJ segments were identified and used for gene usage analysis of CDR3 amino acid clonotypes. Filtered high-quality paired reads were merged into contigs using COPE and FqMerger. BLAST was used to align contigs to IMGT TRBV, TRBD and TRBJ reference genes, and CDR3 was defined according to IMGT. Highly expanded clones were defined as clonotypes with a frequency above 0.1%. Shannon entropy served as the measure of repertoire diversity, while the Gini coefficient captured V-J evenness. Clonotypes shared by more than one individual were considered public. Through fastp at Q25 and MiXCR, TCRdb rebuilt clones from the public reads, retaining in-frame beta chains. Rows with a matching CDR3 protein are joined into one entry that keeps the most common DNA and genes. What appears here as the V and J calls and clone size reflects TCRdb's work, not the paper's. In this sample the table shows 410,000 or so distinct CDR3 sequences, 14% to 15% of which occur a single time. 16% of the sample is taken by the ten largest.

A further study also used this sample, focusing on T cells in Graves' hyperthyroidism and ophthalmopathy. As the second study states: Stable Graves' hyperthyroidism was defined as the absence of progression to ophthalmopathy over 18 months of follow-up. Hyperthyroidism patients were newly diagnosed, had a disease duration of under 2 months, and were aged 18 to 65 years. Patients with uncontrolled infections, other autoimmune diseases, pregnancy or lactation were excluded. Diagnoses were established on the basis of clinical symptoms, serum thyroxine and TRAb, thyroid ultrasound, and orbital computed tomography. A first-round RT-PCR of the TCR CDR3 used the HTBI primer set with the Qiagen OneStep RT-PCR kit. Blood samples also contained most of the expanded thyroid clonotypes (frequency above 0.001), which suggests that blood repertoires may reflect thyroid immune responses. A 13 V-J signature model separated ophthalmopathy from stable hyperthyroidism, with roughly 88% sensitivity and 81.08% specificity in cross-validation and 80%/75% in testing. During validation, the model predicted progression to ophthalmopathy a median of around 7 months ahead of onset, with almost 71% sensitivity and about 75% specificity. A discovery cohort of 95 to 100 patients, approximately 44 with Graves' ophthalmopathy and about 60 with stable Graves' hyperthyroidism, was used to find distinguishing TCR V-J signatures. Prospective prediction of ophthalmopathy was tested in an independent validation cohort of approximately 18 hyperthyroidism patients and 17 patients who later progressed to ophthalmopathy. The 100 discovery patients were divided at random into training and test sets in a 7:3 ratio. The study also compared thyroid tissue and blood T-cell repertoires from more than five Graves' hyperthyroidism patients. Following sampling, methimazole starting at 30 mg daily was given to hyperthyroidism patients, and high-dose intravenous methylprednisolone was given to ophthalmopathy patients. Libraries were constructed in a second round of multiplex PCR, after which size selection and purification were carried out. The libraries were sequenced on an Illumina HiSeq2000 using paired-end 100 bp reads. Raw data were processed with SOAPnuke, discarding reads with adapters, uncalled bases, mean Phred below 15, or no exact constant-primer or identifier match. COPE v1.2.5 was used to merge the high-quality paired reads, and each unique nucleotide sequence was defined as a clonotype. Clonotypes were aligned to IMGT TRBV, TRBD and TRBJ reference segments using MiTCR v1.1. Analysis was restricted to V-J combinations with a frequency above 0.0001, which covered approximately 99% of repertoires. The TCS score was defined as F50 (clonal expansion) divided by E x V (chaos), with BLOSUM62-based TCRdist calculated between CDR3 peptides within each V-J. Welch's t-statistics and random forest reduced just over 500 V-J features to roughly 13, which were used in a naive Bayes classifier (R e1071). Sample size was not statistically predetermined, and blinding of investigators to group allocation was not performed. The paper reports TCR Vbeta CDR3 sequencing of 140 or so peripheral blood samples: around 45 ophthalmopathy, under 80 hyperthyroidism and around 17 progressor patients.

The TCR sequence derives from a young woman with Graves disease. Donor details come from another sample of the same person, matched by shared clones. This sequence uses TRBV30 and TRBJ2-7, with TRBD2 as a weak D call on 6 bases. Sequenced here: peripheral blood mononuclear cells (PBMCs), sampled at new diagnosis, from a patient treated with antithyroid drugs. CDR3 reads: CAWSVRLGIAAGEQYF. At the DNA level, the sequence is TGTGCCTGGAGTGTACGACTCGGAATAGCGGCAGGGGAGCAGTACTTC. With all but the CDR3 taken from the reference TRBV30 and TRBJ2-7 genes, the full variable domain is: SQTIHQWPATLVQPVGSPLSLECTVEGTSNPNLYWYRQAAGRGLQLLFYSVGIGQISSEVPQNLSASRPQDRQFILSSKKLLLSDSGFYLCAWSVRLGIAAGEQYFGPGTRLTVT.